A single sample gave rise to the 14 T cell receptor beta chains below, sequenced in a study of cytomegalovirus exposure and HLA in healthy donors. Here immunoSEQ multiplex PCR was the method, and the copy in TCRdb shows in-frame clones only, minus some. This sample has some 250,000 clones, with around 90% found just once. The sample consisted of PBMCs. All receptors derive from a woman in her late teens or twenties in good health and CMV-seronegative.

Written as DNA, the CDR3 is TGTGCCATGATGGAGGCAACAGATACGCAGTATTTT. Protein product: CAMMEATDTQYF. The rearrangement joins TRBV5-8 to TRBJ2-3; D possibly corresponds to TRBD2 (5 bases). Germline CDR1 SGHTS, CDR2 YDEGEE. Trimming took off 9 bases at V and 3 bases at J, with 11 bases between the two ends. The CDR3 is 12 residues long.

This rearrangement joins TRBV9 to TRBJ1-2, with a possible D match to TRBD1 (6 bases). Germline values: CDR1 SGDLS, CDR2 YYNGEE. There are 16 residues in the CDR3. Trimming stripped 0 bases from V and 4 bases from J, with 16 bases between. The CDR3 loop is CASSVGAGAMVYGYTF. CDR3 sequence (DNA): TGTGCCAGCAGCGTAGGGGCAGGGGCTATGGTCTATGGCTACACCTTC.

The V and J genes are TRBV7-3 and TRBJ1-1; TRBD1 agrees at 8 bases. Trimming took 3 bases from V and 1 from J; bases not matched to a gene: 1. Germline CDR1 and CDR2: SGHTA and FQGTGA. This CDR3 is 14 amino acids long. The CDR3: CASSFGTGNTEAFF. CDR3 bases: TGTGCCAGCAGCTTCGGGACAGGGAACACTGAAGCTTTCTTT.

CDR3 region: CAWIKTGIFYGYTF. CDR3 nucleotides: TGTGCCTGGATAAAAACCGGGATTTTCTATGGCTACACCTTC. The rearrangement uses TRBV30 and TRBJ1-2, with no clear D. Trimming pared 4 bases from V and 4 bases from J, leaving 16 bases between. The CDR3 totals 14 residues. Germline V gives CDR1 GTSNPN, CDR2 SVGIG (reference sequence).

The chain uses TRBV25-1 and TRBJ1-3, with D perhaps matching TRBD1 (6 bases). The germline gives CDR1 MGHDK, CDR2 SYGVNS. CDR3 length: 13 residues. V shed 4 bases and J shed 4 bases, with 8 bases lying between them. The CDR3 DNA sequence: TGTGCCAGCAGTGCAGGGGTCGGAAACACCATATATTTT. Amino acids: CASSAGVGNTIYF.

The chain couples TRBV5-6 to TRBJ1-6; TRBD1 agrees at 8 bases. There are 17 residues in the CDR3. V shed 4 bases, J shed 2 bases, and the junction held 8 bases outside the gene matches. Germline V gene sequence: CDR1 SGHDT, CDR2 YYEEEE. CDR3 sequence (DNA): TGTGCCAGCAGCACCAGGACAGGGATCCCCTATAATTCACCCCTCCACTTT. Translating gives CASSTRTGIPYNSPLHF.

The genes are TRBV11-2 and TRBJ2-3, with D unresolved. The CDR3 has 16 amino acids. In germline, CDR1 is SGHAT, CDR2 FQNNGV. V was trimmed by 4 bases and J by 0 bases, leaving 14 bases between them. The CDR3 loop is CASSSAFTESTDTQYF. In nucleotides, the CDR3 is TGTGCCAGCAGCTCCGCTTTCACAGAAAGCACAGATACGCAGTATTTT.

The chain links TRBV7-2 to TRBJ1-3; D is unclear. The CDR3 runs 14 residues. Deletions cut 1 base from V and 3 bases from J, with 7 bases between. Germline CDR1 reads SGHTA; CDR2 reads FQGNSA. Written as DNA, the CDR3 is TGTGCCAGCAGCTTAGTGGTGCGTGGAAACACCATATATTTT. Its protein is CASSLVVRGNTIYF.

V usage is TRBV4-3 and J usage is TRBJ2-1, with TRBD2 matching over 13 bases. Looked up from germline, CDR1 is LGHNA and CDR2 is YSLEER. This CDR3 is 17 amino acids long. J was trimmed by 7 bases and V by 0 bases; bases with no gene match: 6. This CDR3 reads CASSQDLGTSGVNEQFF. The DNA for the CDR3 is TGCGCCAGCAGCCAAGACTTAGGGACTAGCGGGGTTAATGAGCAGTTCTTC.

This chain's CDR3 is CSVDTGWSNYGYTF. The DNA of the CDR3 is TGCAGCGTTGATACAGGGTGGTCTAACTATGGCTACACCTTC. The gene calls are TRBV29-1 and TRBJ1-2, with TRBD1 as a possible D gene (6 bases). The CDR3 extends over 14 amino acids. V was clipped by 3 bases and J by 0 bases, with 11 bases between them. CDR1 and CDR2 (germline): SQVTM, ANQGSEA.

This clone was observed a single time. The chain is built from TRBV7-9 and TRBJ1-2; possible D gene TRBD1, 6 bases. The V end lost 4 bases, the J end lost 0 bases, and 9 bases lay between the germline ends. The CDR3 runs 14 residues. Germline V gene sequence: CDR1 SEHNR, CDR2 FQNEAQ (reference sequence). The CDR3 DNA reads as TGTGCCAGCAGCTGGGGGGGCTCTAACTATGGCTACACCTTC. Translation gives CASSWGGSNYGYTF.

V gene TRBV5-4 combines with J gene TRBJ1-1; weak D call: TRBD1 (6 bases). There are 15 residues in the CDR3. CDR1 SGHNT and CDR2 YYREEE come from the germline V gene (reference sequence). The germline V and J ends were trimmed by 6 bases and 6 bases, with 21 bases remaining between them. The CDR3 spells CASTTAPSRTAEAFF. CDR3 bases: TGTGCCAGCACAACCGCCCCTTCGAGGACAGCTGAAGCTTTCTTT. The whole variable domain, filled in from reference TRBV5-4 and TRBJ1-1, reads ETGVTQSPTHLIKTRGQQVTLRCSSQSGHNTVSWYQQALGQGPQFIFQYYREEENGRGNFPPRFSGLQFPNYSSELNVNALELDDSALYLCASTTAPSRTAEAFFGQGTRLTVV.

The chain combines TRBV13 with TRBJ2-7; the D is unclear. Trimming shortened V by 0 bases and J by 7 bases, and 13 bases separated the two germline ends. Germline assignment: CDR1 PRHDT and CDR2 FYEKMQ (reference sequence). This CDR3 is 14 amino acids long. Written as DNA, the CDR3 is TGTGCCAGCAGCTTAGGCCAGGCAGGTTGGGAGCAGTACGTC. It encodes CASSLGQAGWEQYV.

The chain has TRBV5-1 and TRBJ2-1; D possibly corresponds to TRBD1 (7 bases). Trimming left V 5 bases short and J 2 bases short, with 20 bases between. CDR3 length: 17 amino acids. Per the germline V gene, CDR1 is SGHRS and CDR2 is YFSETQ. This CDR3 reads CASRRDSGLPPYNEQFF. CDR3 in DNA: TGCGCCAGCAGAAGGGACAGCGGGCTCCCCCCCTACAATGAGCAGTTCTTC.